This TCR beta chain is drawn from a study of vaccination and CD4 T cells after COVID-19. The overall study: Median time from COVID diagnosis to post-COVID sampling was under 120 days (35 to 161).

Cultured CD4+ T cell DNA was sequenced using the Oncomine TCR Beta short-read assay. TCRdb re-called the PCR reads through MiXCR, storing one row per CDR3 protein. Of about 22,000 distinct CDR3 sequences in the sample, about 31% were seen once. Study results and limitations: Median reactive clonotypes, those recognizing SARS-CoV-2, rose from roughly 19 to 38, not significantly.

Trimming cost V 5 bases and J 7 bases, with 12 bases left between them. Per the germline V gene, CDR1 is DFQATT and CDR2 is SNEGSKA (reference sequence). The CDR3 covers 12 residues. This clonotype was seen a few times. Its antigen is as yet unknown. Time point noted: late sampling 161 to 241 days after vaccination in three convalescent patients. Treatment reported: approximately nine-day PBMC culture with coronavirus spike peptide pools or control peptides (ViraFEST assay). This receptor was identified in a human donor who had recovered from COVID-19. This sequence joins TRBV20-1 and TRBJ2-1; D is uncertain. This sample comprised CD4+ T cells from blood, cultured in vitro, obtained about 7 months after SARS-CoV-2 vaccination. CDR3 coding DNA: TGCAGTGCTTTTGCGACTTCGAATGAGCAGTTCTTC. It specifies CSAFATSNEQFF.